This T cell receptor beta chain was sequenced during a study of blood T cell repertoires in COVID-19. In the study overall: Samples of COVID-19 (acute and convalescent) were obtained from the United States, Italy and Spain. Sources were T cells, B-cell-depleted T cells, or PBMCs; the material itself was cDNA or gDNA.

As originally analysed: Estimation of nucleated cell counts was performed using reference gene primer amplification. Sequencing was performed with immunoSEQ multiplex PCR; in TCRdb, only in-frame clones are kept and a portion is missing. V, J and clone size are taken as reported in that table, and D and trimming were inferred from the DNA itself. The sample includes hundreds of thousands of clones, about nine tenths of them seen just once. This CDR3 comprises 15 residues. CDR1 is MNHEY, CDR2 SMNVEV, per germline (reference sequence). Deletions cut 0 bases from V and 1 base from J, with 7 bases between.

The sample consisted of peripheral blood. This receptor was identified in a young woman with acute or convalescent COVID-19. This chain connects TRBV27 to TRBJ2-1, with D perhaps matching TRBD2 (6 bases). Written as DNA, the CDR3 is TGTGCCAGCAGTTTATCCAGCGGGTCCTACAATGAGCAGTTCTTC. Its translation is CASSLSSGSYNEQFF.